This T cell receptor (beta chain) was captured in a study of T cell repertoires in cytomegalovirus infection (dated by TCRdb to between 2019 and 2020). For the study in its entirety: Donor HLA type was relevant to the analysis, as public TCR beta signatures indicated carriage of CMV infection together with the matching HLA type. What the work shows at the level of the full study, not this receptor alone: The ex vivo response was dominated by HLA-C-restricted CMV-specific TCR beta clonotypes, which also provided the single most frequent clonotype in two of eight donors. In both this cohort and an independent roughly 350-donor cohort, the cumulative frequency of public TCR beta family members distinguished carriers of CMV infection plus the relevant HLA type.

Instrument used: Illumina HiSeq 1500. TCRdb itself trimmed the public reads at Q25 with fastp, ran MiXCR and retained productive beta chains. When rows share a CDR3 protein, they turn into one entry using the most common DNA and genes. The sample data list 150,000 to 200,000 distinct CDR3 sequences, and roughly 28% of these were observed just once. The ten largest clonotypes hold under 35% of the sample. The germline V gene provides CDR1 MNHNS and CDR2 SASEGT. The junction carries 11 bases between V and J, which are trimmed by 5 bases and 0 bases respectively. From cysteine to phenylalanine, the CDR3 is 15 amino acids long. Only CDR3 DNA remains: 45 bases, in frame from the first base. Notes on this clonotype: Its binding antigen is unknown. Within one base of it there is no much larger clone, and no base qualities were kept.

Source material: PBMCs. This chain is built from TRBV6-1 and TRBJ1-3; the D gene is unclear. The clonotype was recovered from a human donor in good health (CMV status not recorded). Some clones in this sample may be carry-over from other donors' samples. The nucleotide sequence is TGTGCCAGCAGTCCCGTAGGGTACTCTGGAAACACCATATATTTT. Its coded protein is CASSPVGYSGNTIYF.